This T cell receptor (beta chain) is from a study of post-analysis software for immune sequencing data. Study-wide findings and caveats: TRBV5-6, TRBV5-1 and TRBV20-1 were among five TRBV segments more frequent in patients than controls. Diversity measured as normalized Chao1 was significantly lower in multiple sclerosis patients than in controls. Co-batched samples clustered tightly together by F measure.

This clonotype turned up a few times. Its target is not known. The TCR beta cDNA libraries carried unique molecular identifiers. About 500,000 cDNA molecules were obtained per 1 to 10 million input T cells. MiXCR, run by TCRdb on the PCR reads, gives a single entry per CDR3 protein. The sample records hundreds of thousands of distinct CDR3 sequences, approximately 59% being singletons. The length of the CDR3 is 14 residues. V lost 9 bases, J lost 5 bases, and 10 bases stayed unmatched. The germline CDR1 and CDR2 sequences are KGHDR and SFDVKD. The specimen was blood. This TCR came from a girl aged 2-15 years with multiple sclerosis. The chain combines TRBV24-1 with TRBJ2-3; TRBD1 matches 7 bases. CDR3 nucleotide sequence: TGTGCCACCGGAAGGACAGGCTCCGAAGATACGCAGTATTTT. The encoded protein is CATGRTGSEDTQYF.